The 8 T cell receptor beta chains listed next were all sequenced from one sample in a study of response to subunit inactivated influenza vaccine. TCRdb passed the RT-PCR reads through MiXCR, listing each CDR3 protein once. Of around 790,000 distinct CDR3 sequences listed, around 21% are singletons. The material was PBMCs from blood, obtained about 5 days after vaccination. The receptors originated from a man aged 45-65 years who received an inactivated influenza vaccine.

V and J are TRBV6-2 or TRBV6-3 and TRBJ2-2; 7 bases map to TRBD1. This CDR3 has 15 residues. With 4 bases clipped from V and 0 bases from J, the junction kept 2 bases outside the gene matches. Germline lookup yields CDR1 MNHEY and CDR2 SVGEGT. The DNA for the CDR3 is TGTGCCAGCAGTTTCGGACAGGCGAACACCGGGGAGCTGTTTTTT. It specifies CASSFGQANTGELFF.

The rearrangement uses TRBV6-2 or TRBV6-3 and TRBJ1-2, with D perhaps TRBD1 (6 bases). Trimming shortened V by 2 bases and J by 4 bases, and 26 bases separated the two germline ends. This CDR3 contains 19 residues. Germline V gene data show CDR1 as MNHEY and CDR2 as SVGEGT. The CDR3 DNA follows: TGTGCCAGCAGTTACATGGGGGCGCTCGGGAAACCGCCGGCCTATGGCTACACCTTC. Its translation is CASSYMGALGKPPAYGYTF.

This clonotype was seen only a few times. The V gene is TRBV6-5, the J gene TRBJ2-6; TRBD2 aligns across 8 bases. V was pared by 2 bases and J by 3 bases, with 6 bases of the junction left unmatched. Looked up from germline, CDR1 is MNHEY and CDR2 is SVGAGI. This CDR3 region has 17 residues. CDR3 loop: CASSYMFAGGGANVLTF. CDR3 in DNA: TGTGCCAGCAGTTACATGTTCGCGGGGGGTGGGGCCAACGTCCTGACTTTC.

V gene TRBV4-3 combines with J gene TRBJ2-7; D gene uncertain. This CDR3 has 15 residues. Germline V gene lookup returns CDR1 LGHNA and CDR2 YSLEER. V gave up 0 bases and J gave up 1 base, with 10 bases separating them. The chain's CDR3 is CASSQDWEVSYEQYF. The CDR3 bases are TGCGCCAGCAGCCAAGATTGGGAAGTATCCTACGAGCAGTACTTC.

This clonotype was detected ten times or more. This chain links TRBV5-1 with TRBJ1-6; 7 bases fit TRBD1. The germline V gene encodes CDR1 SGHRS and CDR2 YFSETQ. V trimming: 4 bases; J trimming: 8 bases; junction bases outside the gene matches: 9. The CDR3 spans 15 residues. Written as DNA, the CDR3 is TGCGCCAGCAGCACCGGACAGGCGGGGTATTCACCCCTCCACTTT. This encodes CASSTGQAGYSPLHF.

V usage is TRBV12-3 or TRBV12-4 and J usage is TRBJ2-2; 8 nucleotides match TRBD2. V lost 7 bases to trimming and J lost 7 bases; unmatched junction nucleotides: 11. The CDR3 is made up of 15 amino acids. CDR3 amino acids: CASTRSGTGIGELFF. The CDR3 nucleotides read TGTGCCAGCACCCGTAGCGGGACGGGGATCGGGGAGCTGTTTTTT.

This clonotype was detected only a few times. The chain employs TRBV19 and TRBJ1-2; 9 bases are shared with TRBD1. CDR3 length: 14 amino acids. CDR1 LNHDA and CDR2 SQIVND come from the germline V gene (reference sequence). V was pared by 3 bases and J by 4 bases, with 3 bases of the junction left unmatched. The CDR3 region is CASSMRTGAYGYTF. In DNA form, the CDR3 reads TGTGCCAGTAGTATGAGGACAGGGGCCTATGGCTACACCTTC.

This clonotype was recorded a few times. The chain recombines TRBV10-2 with TRBJ2-1; tentative D call: TRBD2 (6 bases). With 3 bases removed from V and 10 bases from J, the gap between germline ends came to 7 bases. This CDR3 region has 11 residues. The germline CDR1 and CDR2 sequences are WSHSY and SAAADI. CDR3 sequence reads: CASSERGEQFF. The CDR3 bases are TGCGCCAGCAGTGAACGGGGGGAGCAGTTCTTC.